This T cell receptor (beta chain) appears in the sequencing data of a study of CD8+ T cells in alopecia areata. Note on this clone: Its antigen is still unknown.

RNA extraction was followed by reverse transcription into cDNA, which acted as the sequencing template. The assay was immunoSEQ multiplex PCR, and TCRdb's table has in-frame clones only and misses some. The table records about 140,000 clones, around 54% of them present only once. Study conclusions and caveats: Relative to normal scalp, lesional scalp, especially alopecia totalis/universalis, showed higher clonality.

CDR3 length equals 14 residues. Germline CDR1 reads MNHEY; CDR2 reads SMNVEV (reference sequence). Trimming took 5 bases from V and 4 from J, leaving 12 bases between them. The chain is built from TRBV27 and TRBJ1-5; D might be TRBD1 (6 bases). This clonotype was obtained from a human donor in good health. Sample: CD4+ T cells sorted from blood. In nucleotides, the CDR3 is TGTGCCAGCAGTGGGGGGGCTCGGAATCAGCCCCAGCATTTT. It yields the protein CASSGGARNQPQHF.